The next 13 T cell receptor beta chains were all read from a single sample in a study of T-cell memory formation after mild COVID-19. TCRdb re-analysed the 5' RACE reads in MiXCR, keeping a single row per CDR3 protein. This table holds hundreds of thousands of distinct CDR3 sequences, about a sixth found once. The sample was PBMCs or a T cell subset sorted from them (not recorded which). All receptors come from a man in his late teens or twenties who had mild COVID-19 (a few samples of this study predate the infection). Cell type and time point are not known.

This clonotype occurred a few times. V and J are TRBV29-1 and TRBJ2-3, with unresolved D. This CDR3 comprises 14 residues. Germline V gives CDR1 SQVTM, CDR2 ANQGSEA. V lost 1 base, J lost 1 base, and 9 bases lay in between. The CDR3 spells CSVEGDWGTDTQYF. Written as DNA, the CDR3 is TGCAGCGTTGAAGGGGATTGGGGCACAGATACGCAGTATTTT.

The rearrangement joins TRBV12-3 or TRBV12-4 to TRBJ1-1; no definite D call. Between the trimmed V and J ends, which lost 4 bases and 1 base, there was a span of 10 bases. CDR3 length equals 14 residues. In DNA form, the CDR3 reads TGTGCCAGCAGTTCATGGTTTAAGAACACTGAAGCTTTCTTT. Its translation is CASSSWFKNTEAFF.

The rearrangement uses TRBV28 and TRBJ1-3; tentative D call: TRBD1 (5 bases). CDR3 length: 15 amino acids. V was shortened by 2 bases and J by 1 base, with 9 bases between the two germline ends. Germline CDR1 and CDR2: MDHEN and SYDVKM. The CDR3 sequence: CASSLIRGSGNTIYF. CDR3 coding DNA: TGTGCCAGCAGTTTAATTAGGGGTTCTGGAAACACCATATATTTT.

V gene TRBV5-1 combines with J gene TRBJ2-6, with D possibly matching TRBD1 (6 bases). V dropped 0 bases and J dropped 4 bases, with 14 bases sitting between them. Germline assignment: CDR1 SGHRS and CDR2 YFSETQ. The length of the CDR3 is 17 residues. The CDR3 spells CASSLASGVSGANVLTF. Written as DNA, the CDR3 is TGCGCCAGCAGCTTGGCGTCAGGGGTCTCGGGGGCCAACGTCCTGACTTTC.

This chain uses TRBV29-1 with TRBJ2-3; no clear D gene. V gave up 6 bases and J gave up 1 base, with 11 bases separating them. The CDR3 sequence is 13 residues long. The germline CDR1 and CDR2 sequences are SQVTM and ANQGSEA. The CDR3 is CSVHTDGTDTQYF. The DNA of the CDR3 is TGCAGCGTGCACACCGATGGCACAGATACGCAGTATTTT.

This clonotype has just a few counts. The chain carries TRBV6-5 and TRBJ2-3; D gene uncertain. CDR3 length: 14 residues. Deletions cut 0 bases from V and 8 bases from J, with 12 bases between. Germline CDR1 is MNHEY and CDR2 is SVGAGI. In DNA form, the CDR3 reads TGTGCCAGCAGTTACTCGGGGAAAGTCGGTACGCAGTATTTT. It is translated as CASSYSGKVGTQYF.

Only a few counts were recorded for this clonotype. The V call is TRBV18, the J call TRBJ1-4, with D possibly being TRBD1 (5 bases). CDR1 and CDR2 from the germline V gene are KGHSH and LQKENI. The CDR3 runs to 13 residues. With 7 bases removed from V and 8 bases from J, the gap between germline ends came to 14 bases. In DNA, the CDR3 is TGTGCCAGCTGGGGGGAATATGGCGAAAAACTGTTTTTT. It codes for CASWGEYGEKLFF.

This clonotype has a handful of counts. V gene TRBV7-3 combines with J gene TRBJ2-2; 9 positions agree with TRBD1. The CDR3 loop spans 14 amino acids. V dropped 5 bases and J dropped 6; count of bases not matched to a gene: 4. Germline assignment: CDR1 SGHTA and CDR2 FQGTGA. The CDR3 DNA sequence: TGTGCCAGCAGCGCGGACAGGGGTGCCGGGGAGCTGTTTTTT. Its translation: CASSADRGAGELFF.

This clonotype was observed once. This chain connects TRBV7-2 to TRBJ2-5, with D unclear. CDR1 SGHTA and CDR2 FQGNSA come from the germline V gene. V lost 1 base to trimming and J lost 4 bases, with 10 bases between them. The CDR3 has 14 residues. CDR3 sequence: CASSLVGWGETQYF. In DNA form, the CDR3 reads TGTGCCAGCAGCTTAGTGGGTTGGGGAGAGACCCAGTACTTC.

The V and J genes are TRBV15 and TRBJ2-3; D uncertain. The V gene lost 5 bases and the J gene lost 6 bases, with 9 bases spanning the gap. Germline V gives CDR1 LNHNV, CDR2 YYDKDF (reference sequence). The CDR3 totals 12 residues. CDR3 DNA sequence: TGTGCCACCAGCGCCGAATCCGATACGCAGTATTTT. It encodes CATSAESDTQYF.

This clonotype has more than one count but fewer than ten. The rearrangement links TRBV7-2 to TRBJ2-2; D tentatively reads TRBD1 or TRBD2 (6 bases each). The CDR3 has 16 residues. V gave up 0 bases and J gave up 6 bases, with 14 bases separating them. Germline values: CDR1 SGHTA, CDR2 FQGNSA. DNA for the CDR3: TGTGCCAGCAGCTTAGCGGGGGGCTGGACAGCCGGGGAGCTGTTTTTT. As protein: CASSLAGGWTAGELFF. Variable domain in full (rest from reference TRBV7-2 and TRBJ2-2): GAGVSQSPSNKVTEKGKDVELRCDPISGHTALYWYRQSLGQGLEFLIYFQGNSAPDKSGLPSDRFSAERTGGSVSTLTIQRTQQEDSAVYLCASSLAGGWTAGELFFGEGSRLTVL.

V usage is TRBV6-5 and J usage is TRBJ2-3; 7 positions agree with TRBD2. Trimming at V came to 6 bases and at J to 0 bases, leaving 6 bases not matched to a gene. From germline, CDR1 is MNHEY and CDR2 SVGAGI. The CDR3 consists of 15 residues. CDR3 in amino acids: CASRTGGLSTDTQYF. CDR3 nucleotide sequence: TGTGCCAGCAGAACGGGGGGACTTAGCACAGATACGCAGTATTTT.

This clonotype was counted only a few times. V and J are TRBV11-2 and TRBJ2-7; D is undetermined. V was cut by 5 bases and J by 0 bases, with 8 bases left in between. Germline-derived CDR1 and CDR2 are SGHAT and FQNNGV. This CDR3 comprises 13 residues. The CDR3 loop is CASSVGLSYEQYF. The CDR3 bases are TGTGCCAGCAGCGTGGGCCTCTCCTACGAGCAGTACTTC.